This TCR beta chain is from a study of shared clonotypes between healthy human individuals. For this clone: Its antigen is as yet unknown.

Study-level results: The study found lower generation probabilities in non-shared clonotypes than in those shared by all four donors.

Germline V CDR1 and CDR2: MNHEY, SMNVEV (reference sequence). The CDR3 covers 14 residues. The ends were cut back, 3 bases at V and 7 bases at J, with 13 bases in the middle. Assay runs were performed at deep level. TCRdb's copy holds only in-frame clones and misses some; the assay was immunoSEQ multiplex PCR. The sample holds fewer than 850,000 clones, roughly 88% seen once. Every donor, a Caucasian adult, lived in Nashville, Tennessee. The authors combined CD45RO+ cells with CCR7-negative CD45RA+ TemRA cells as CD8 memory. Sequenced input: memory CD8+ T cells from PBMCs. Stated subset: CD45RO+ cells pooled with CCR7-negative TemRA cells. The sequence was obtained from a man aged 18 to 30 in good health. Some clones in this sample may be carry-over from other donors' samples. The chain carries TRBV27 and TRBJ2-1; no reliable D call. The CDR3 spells CASSFELTRNEQFF. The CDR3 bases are TGTGCCAGCAGTTTCGAACTGACCCGGAATGAGCAGTTCTTC.